This is a list of T cell receptor beta chains from one sample in a study of OX40 agonist ivuxolimab in advanced cancers. TCRdb keeps only in-frame clones here, not all; method: immunoSEQ multiplex PCR. The sample consists of roughly 28,000 clones, approximately 89% of them appearing once. This specimen was CD4+ or CD8+ T cells sorted from blood, taken in a trial of the OX40 agonist ivuxolimab. The receptor set was obtained from an adult with an advanced solid tumor such as melanoma, head and neck, liver or kidney cancer. Each CDR3 is given with its conserved first and last residue. A D gene is named only where the DNA matches it firmly. The size field is filled for only some rows; it gives once, few, many or a size class.

d_call clone_size j_call v_call cdr3_aa cdr3_nt
TRBD2 - TRBJ2-5 TRBV7-8 CASSPDLAGEGEETQYF TGTGCCAGCAGCCCCGATTTAGCGGGAGAGGGCGAAGAGACCCAGTACTTC
- - TRBJ1-3 TRBV13 CASSSVSGNTIYF TGTGCCAGCAGCTCGGTCTCTGGAAACACCATATATTTT
- - TRBJ2-1 TRBV6-4 CASSESGNNEQFF TGTGCCAGCAGTGAAAGTGGAAACAATGAGCAGTTCTTC
- - TRBJ1-2 TRBV12-5 CASGLGAIEGLYGYTF TGTGCTAGTGGTTTGGGAGCAATAGAGGGGCTCTATGGCTACACCTTC
TRBD2 - TRBJ2-1 TRBV28 CATLTSGRAPYNEQFF TGTGCCACGCTGACTAGCGGGAGGGCCCCCTACAATGAGCAGTTCTTC
- once TRBJ1-1 TRBV7-9 CAGSSGAGNTEAFF TGTGCCGGCAGCTCCGGGGCCGGGAACACTGAAGCTTTCTTT
- - TRBJ2-3 TRBV9 CASSASTTDTQYF TGTGCCAGCAGCGCCTCTACCACAGATACGCAGTATTTT
- - TRBJ2-1 TRBV5-6 CASSLGDKVNEQFF TGTGCCAGCAGCTTGGGCGACAAGGTTAATGAGCAGTTCTTC
TRBD2 - TRBJ2-1 TRBV9 CASSVGVFGLAGARSFYNEQFF TGTGCCAGCAGCGTAGGGGTTTTTGGACTAGCGGGGGCCCGGTCCTTCTACAATGAGCAGTTCTTC
TRBD2 - TRBJ2-1 TRBV10-3 CAISGEGGSGGSSYNEQFF TGTGCCATCAGCGGGGAGGGGGGTAGCGGGGGTAGCTCCTACAATGAGCAGTTCTTC
- - TRBJ2-7 TRBV9 CASSVGWGLSSYEQYF TGTGCCAGCAGCGTAGGTTGGGGGCTTAGCTCCTACGAGCAGTACTTC
- - TRBJ1-4 TRBV7-9 CASSKQGSGTNEKLFF TGTGCCAGCAGCAAACAGGGATCTGGAACTAATGAAAAACTGTTTTTT
TRBD1 - TRBJ1-4 TRBV11-2 CASSLDQDRGGNEKLFF TGTGCCAGCAGCTTAGACCAAGACAGGGGTGGCAATGAAAAACTGTTTTTT
- - TRBJ1-1 TRBV27 CASSYLGRNTEAFF TGTGCCAGCAGTTATCTGGGGAGAAACACTGAAGCTTTCTTT
- - TRBJ1-1 TRBV7-9 CASSPTATNTEAFF TGTGCCAGCAGCCCGACAGCGACGAACACTGAAGCTTTCTTT
- - TRBJ2-3 TRBV14 CASSQWAVAGFSDTQYF TGTGCCAGCAGCCAATGGGCGGTTGCGGGGTTCTCAGATACGCAGTATTTT
TRBD1 few TRBJ1-1 TRBV5-1 CASSPRTGGYTEAFF TGCGCCAGCAGCCCACGGACAGGGGGATACACTGAAGCTTTCTTT
- - TRBJ1-2 TRBV5-4 CASSWGSSAYGYTF TGTGCCAGCAGCTGGGGGTCGTCGGCTTATGGCTACACCTTC